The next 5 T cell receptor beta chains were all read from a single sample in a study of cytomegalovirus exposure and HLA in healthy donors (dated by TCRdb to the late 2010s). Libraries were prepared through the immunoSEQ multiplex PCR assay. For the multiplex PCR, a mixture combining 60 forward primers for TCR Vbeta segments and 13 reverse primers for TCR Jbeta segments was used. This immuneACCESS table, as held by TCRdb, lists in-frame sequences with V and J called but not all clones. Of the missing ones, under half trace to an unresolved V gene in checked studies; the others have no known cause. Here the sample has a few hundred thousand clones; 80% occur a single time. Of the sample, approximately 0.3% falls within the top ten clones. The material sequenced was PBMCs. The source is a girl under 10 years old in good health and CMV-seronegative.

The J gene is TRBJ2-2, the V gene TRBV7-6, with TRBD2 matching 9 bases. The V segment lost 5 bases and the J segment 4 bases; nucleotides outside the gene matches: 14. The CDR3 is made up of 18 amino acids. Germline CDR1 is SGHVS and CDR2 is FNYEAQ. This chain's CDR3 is CASSPLGSGSIVTGELFF. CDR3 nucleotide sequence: TGTGCCAGCAGCCCCCTAGGTAGCGGGAGCATTGTCACCGGGGAGCTGTTTTTT.

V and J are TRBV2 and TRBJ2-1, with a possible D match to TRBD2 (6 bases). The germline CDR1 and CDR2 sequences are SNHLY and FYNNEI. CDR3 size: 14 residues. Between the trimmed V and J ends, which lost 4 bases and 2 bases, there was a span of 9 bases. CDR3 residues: CASSGGATYNEQFF. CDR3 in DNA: TGTGCCAGCAGTGGCGGGGCCACCTACAATGAGCAGTTCTTC. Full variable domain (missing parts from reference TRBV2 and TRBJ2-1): EPEVTQTPSHQVTQMGQEVILRCVPISNHLYFYWYRQILGQKVEFLVSFYNNEISEKSEIFDDQFSVERPDGSNFTLKIRSTKLEDSAMYFCASSGGATYNEQFFGPGTRLTVL.

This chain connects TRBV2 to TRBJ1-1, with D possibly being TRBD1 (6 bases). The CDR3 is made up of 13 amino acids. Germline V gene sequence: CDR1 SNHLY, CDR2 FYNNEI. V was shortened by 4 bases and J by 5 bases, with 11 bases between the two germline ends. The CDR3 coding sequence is TGTGCCAGCAGTGGGGGAGGGGGAACTGAAGCTTTCTTT. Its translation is CASSGGGGTEAFF.

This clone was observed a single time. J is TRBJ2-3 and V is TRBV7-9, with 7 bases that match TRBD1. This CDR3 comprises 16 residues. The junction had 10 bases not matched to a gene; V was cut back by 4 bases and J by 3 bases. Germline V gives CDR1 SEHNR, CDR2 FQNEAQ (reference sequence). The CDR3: CASSSMTGIATDTQYF. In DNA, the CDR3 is TGTGCCAGCAGCTCTATGACAGGGATAGCGACAGATACGCAGTATTTT.

CDR3 loop: CASSPEIADTQYF. CDR3 DNA sequence: TGTGCCAGCAGCCCCGAAATAGCTGATACGCAGTATTTT. This chain links TRBV14 with TRBJ2-3; no firm D call. Germline values: CDR1 SGHDN, CDR2 FVKESK. Trimming took 4 bases from V and 6 from J, leaving 11 bases between them. The CDR3 runs 13 residues.